This T cell receptor (beta chain) was found in a study of chemoradiotherapy in HPV16-positive cancers. Study results and limitations: For HPV16-positive patients, expanding HPV-responsive T cells associated with longer recurrence-free survival. Candidate HPV-specific clones and E7-related TCR motifs grew in tumor during treatment. Only a couple of HPV16-positive patients supplied the functional HPV-specificity definition.

Repertoires were sampled repeatedly during chemoradiotherapy. Worth noting for this clone: The antigen remains undetermined.

Produced via immunoSEQ multiplex PCR; TCRdb's table is partial and in-frame only. This repertoire shows under 2,000 clones, around 90% found once; its top ten account for roughly 9.6%. CDR1 and CDR2 (germline): MNHNY, SVGAGI (reference sequence). The CDR3 spans 15 residues. Trimming at V came to 4 bases and at J to 0 bases, leaving 2 bases not matched to a gene. Specimen: tumor tissue, collected from a patient who underwent chemoradiotherapy. The genes are TRBV6-6 and TRBJ2-7; 11 nucleotides line up with TRBD2. This receptor was obtained from a human donor with HPV-associated anogenital cancer. CDR3 coding DNA: TGTGCCAGCAGTTCTACTAGCGGGAGCTCCTACGAGCAGTACTTC. It encodes CASSSTSGSSYEQYF.